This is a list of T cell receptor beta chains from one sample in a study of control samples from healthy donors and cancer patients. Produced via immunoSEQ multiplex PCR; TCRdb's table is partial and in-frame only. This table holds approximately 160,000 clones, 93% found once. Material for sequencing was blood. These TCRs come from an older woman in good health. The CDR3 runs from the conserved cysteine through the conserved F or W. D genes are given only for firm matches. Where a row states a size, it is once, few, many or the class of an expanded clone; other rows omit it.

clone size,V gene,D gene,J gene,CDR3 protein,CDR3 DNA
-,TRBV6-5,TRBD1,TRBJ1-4,CASSYRGRGREKLFF,TGTGCCAGCAGTTACCGTGGCAGGGGGCGTGAAAAACTGTTTTTT
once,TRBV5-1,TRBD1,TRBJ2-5,CASGSGQGSGGYETQYF,TGCGCCAGCGGATCGGGACAGGGGTCGGGGGGATACGAGACCCAGTACTTC
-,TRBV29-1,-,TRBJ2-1,CSVEESLYNEQFF,TGCAGCGTTGAAGAAAGTTTGTACAATGAGCAGTTCTTC
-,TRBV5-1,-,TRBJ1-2,CASSPTGLNGYTF,TGCGCCAGCAGCCCAACAGGATTGAATGGCTACACCTTC
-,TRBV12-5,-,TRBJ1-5,CASGLGSSGNQPQHF,TGTGCTAGTGGTTTGGGGAGTAGTGGCAATCAGCCCCAGCATTTT
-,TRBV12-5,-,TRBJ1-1,CASGRTATERMNTEAFF,TGTGCTAGTGGTCGCACGGCGACAGAAAGAATGAACACTGAAGCTTTCTTT
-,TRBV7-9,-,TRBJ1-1,CASSLGRHRNTEAFF,TGTGCCAGCAGCTTAGGGCGACACAGGAACACTGAAGCTTTCTTT
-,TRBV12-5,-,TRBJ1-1,CASGLEGGGRNTEAFF,TGTGCTAGTGGTTTGGAGGGAGGGGGGAGGAACACTGAAGCTTTCTTT
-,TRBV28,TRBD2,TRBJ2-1,CASSLGLAGGPLVKEQFF,TGTGCCAGCAGTTTAGGACTAGCGGGGGGGCCCTTGGTTAAGGAGCAGTTCTTC
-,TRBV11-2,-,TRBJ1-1,CASSFYGGDTEAFF,TGTGCCAGCAGCTTCTACGGGGGAGACACTGAAGCTTTCTTT
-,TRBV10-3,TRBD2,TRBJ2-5,CAISESAGGAMETQYF,TGTGCCATCAGTGAGTCGGCGGGGGGCGCGATGGAGACCCAGTACTTC
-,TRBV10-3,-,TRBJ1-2,CATSESGGYGYTF,TGTGCCACCAGTGAGTCAGGAGGTTATGGCTACACCTTC
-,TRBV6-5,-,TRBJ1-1,CASSRGEGVTEAFF,TGTGCCAGCAGTCGGGGCGAAGGGGTCACTGAAGCTTTCTTT
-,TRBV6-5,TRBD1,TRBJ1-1,CASRGTGGEAFF,TGTGCCAGCAGAGGGACAGGCGGAGAAGCTTTCTTT
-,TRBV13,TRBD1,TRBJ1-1,CASSPTGQVLEAFF,TGTGCCAGCAGCCCCACGGGACAGGTACTCGAAGCTTTCTTT
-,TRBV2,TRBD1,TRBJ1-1,CASNRQGDMNTEAFF,TGTGCCAGCAACCGACAGGGGGATATGAACACTGAAGCTTTCTTT
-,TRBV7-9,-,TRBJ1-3,CASSPGGGNTIYF,TGTGCCAGCAGCCCCGGTGGGGGAAACACCATATATTTT
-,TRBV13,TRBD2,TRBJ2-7,CARSWRGAGKTSGSYF,TGTGCCCGCAGTTGGCGGGGGGCGGGGAAGACCTCCGGTTCGTACTTC
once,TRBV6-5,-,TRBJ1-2,CASSPRDGANYGYTF,TGTGCCAGCAGTCCCCGGGACGGAGCTAACTATGGCTACACCTTC
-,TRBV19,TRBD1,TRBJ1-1,CASSIEAGQGENTEAFF,TGTGCCAGTAGTATTGAGGCGGGACAGGGAGAAAACACTGAAGCTTTCTTT
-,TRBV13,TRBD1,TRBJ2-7,CASSLGQGNEQYF,TGTGCCAGCAGCCTTGGACAGGGAAACGAGCAGTACTTC
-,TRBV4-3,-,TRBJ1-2,CASSQSIPAEYGYTF,TGCGCCAGCAGCCAGTCCATACCGGCGGAGTATGGCTACACCTTC
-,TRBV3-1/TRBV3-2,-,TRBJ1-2,CASSQMMTSDGKFNYGYTF,TGTGCCAGCAGCCAGATGATGACCTCGGACGGGAAATTTAACTATGGCTACACCTTC
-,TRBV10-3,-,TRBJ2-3,CATKNGVATITDTQYF,TGTGCCACGAAGAATGGGGTAGCGACGATCACAGATACGCAGTATTTT
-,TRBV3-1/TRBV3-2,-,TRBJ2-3,CASSQVRDTYTDTQYF,TGTGCCAGCAGCCAAGTTAGGGACACCTACACAGATACGCAGTATTTT
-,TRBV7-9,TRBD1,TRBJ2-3,CASSPDRGITDTQYF,TGTGCCAGCAGCCCAGACAGGGGGATAACAGATACGCAGTATTTT
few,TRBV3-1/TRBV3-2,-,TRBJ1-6,CASSQDQVRGRNSPLHF,TGTGCCAGCAGCCAAGATCAGGTTCGGGGAAGGAATTCACCCCTCCACTTT
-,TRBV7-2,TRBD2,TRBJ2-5,CASSLGFSGGAPETQYF,TGTGCCAGCAGCTTAGGTTTTAGCGGGGGGGCGCCAGAGACCCAGTACTTC
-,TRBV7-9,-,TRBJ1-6,CASSFVVLGNNSPLHF,TGTGCCAGCAGCTTCGTTGTGTTGGGGAATAATTCACCCCTCCACTTT
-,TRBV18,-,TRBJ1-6,CASSPDRLGSYNSPLHF,TGTGCCAGCTCACCAGACAGATTAGGATCCTATAATTCACCCCTCCACTTT
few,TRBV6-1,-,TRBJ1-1,CASSEETMNTEAFF,TGTGCCAGCAGTGAAGAGACAATGAACACTGAAGCTTTCTTT
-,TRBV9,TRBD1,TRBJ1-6,CASSAGQGSSSLHF,TGTGCCAGCAGCGCAGGACAGGGGTCCTCATCCCTCCACTTT
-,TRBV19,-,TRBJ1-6,CATQRGGPNSPLHF,TGTGCCACTCAACGCGGAGGTCCAAATTCACCCCTCCACTTT
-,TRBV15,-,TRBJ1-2,CATSRDFHGYTF,TGTGCCACCAGCAGAGATTTCCATGGCTACACCTTC
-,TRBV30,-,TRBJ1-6,CAWSVEFYNSPLHF,TGTGCCTGGAGTGTCGAATTTTATAATTCACCCCTCCACTTT
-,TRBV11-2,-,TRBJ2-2,CASSAGSGSTGELFF,TGTGCCAGCAGCGCTGGTTCAGGGTCCACCGGGGAGCTGTTTTTT
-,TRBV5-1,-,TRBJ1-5,CASSLFSGVNQPQHF,TGCGCCAGCAGCTTGTTTTCAGGGGTAAATCAGCCCCAGCATTTT
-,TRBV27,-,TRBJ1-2,CASSPSSAGTYGYTF,TGTGCCAGCAGTCCCTCCTCCGCAGGCACCTATGGCTACACCTTC
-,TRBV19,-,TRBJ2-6,CASSYRAGANVLTF,TGTGCCAGTTCTTACAGGGCCGGGGCCAACGTCCTGACTTTC
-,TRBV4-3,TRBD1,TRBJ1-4,CASSQVTGGPPIPATNEKLFF,TGCGCCAGCAGCCAAGTGACAGGGGGCCCCCCAATCCCTGCAACTAATGAAAAACTGTTTTTT
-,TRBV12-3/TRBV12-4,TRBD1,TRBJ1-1,CATTGQMNTEAFF,TGTGCCACAACGGGACAGATGAACACTGAAGCTTTCTTT
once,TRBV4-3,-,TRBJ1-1,CASSQEIRGTEAFF,TGCGCCAGCAGCCAAGAGATAAGGGGCACTGAAGCTTTCTTT
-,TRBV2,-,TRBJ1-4,CASRNTGEVGEKLFF,TGTGCCAGCAGGAATACGGGGGAAGTGGGTGAAAAACTGTTTTTT
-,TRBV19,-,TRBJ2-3,CASSGSAGAPDTQYF,TGTGCCAGTAGTGGGTCTGCGGGGGCTCCAGATACGCAGTATTTT